This T cell receptor beta chain came from a study of blood T cell repertoires in COVID-19. Sequencing was performed with immunoSEQ multiplex PCR; in TCRdb, only in-frame clones are kept and a portion is missing. The sample has some 390,000 clones, roughly 86% seen once. Trimming cost V 1 base and J 9 bases, with 16 bases left between them. Per germline, CDR1 SNHLY and CDR2 FYNNEI. This CDR3 is 15 amino acids long. This chain connects TRBV2 to TRBJ2-1; perhaps TRBD1 as D (5 bases). The receptor was isolated from a human donor in a cohort sampled during active COVID-19. Sequenced input: peripheral blood. CDR3 sequence reads: CASSEVRLGAGEQFF. The CDR3 nucleotides read TGTGCCAGCAGTGAAGTTAGGTTAGGGGCCGGTGAGCAGTTCTTC.